These T cell receptor beta chains were read from a single sample in a study of regulatory dendritic cells for organ transplantation. These receptors' antigens are unknown. Some clones are missing from TCRdb's copy, which holds only in-frame ones; the method was immunoSEQ multiplex PCR. The repertoire holds about 4,200 clones, around 64% seen once, with 17% in the top ten. Sequences were obtained from memory CD8+ T cells from blood cultured with regulatory dendritic cells. The source of these receptors is a human donor in good health. Both conserved end residues are part of each CDR3. D genes are given only for firm matches. The size field is filled for only some rows; it gives once, few, many or a size class.

V gene,clone size,D gene,J gene,CDR3 protein,CDR3 DNA
TRBV2,-,-,TRBJ1-2,CASSEGGPVRSYGYTF,TGTGCCAGCAGTGAAGGGGGGCCAGTTCGGTCCTATGGCTACACCTTC
TRBV4-1,-,TRBD1,TRBJ1-4,CASSLGQGELNEKLFF,TGCGCCAGCAGTCTGGGACAGGGGGAGCTTAATGAAAAACTGTTTTTT
TRBV27,few,-,TRBJ1-5,CASRRDISWEPQHF,TGTGCCAGCAGACGGGACATATCGTGGGAGCCCCAGCATTTT
TRBV27,-,TRBD1,TRBJ2-6,CASSLKPGQVSSGANVLTF,TGTGCCAGCAGTCTTAAACCGGGACAGGTTAGCTCTGGGGCCAACGTCCTGACTTTC
TRBV5-5,-,TRBD1,TRBJ1-1,CASSFGTGRFGTEAFF,TGTGCCAGCAGCTTTGGGACAGGGAGGTTTGGCACTGAAGCTTTCTTT
TRBV4-1,-,-,TRBJ2-3,CASSQTTPSTDTQYF,TGCGCCAGCAGCCAAACTACCCCTAGCACAGATACGCAGTATTTT
TRBV6-5,-,-,TRBJ2-7,CASRSGAYEQYF,TGTGCCAGCAGGTCTGGGGCTTACGAGCAGTACTTC
TRBV7-8,-,TRBD2,TRBJ2-1,CASSLVSGGNSYNEQFF,TGTGCCAGCAGCTTAGTTAGCGGGGGGAACTCCTACAATGAGCAGTTCTTC
TRBV7-9,few,TRBD2,TRBJ2-1,CASRERGGTTNEQFF,TGTGCCAGCAGAGAGAGGGGAGGGACTACCAATGAGCAGTTCTTC
TRBV6-6,-,-,TRBJ2-7,CASFDSTYEQYF,TGTGCCAGCTTCGACAGTACCTACGAGCAGTACTTC
TRBV11-2,-,-,TRBJ1-1,CASSFDTPLNTEAFF,TGTGCCAGCAGCTTTGACACGCCTTTGAACACTGAAGCTTTCTTT
TRBV7-9,few,-,TRBJ1-3,CASSFIRDTRSGNTIYF,TGTGCCAGCAGCTTCATCCGGGACACCCGCTCTGGAAACACCATATATTTT
TRBV5-6,-,TRBD1,TRBJ2-5,CASSTGTGQETQYF,TGTGCCAGCAGCACCGGGACAGGGCAAGAGACCCAGTACTTC
TRBV29-1,-,-,TRBJ2-1,CSVEDPGVNEQFF,TGCAGCGTTGAAGACCCGGGGGTCAATGAGCAGTTCTTC
TRBV9,-,TRBD2,TRBJ2-1,CASSTGLGDEQFF,TGTGCCAGCAGCACAGGACTAGGAGATGAGCAGTTCTTC
TRBV4-3,medium-sized,-,TRBJ2-4,CASSPGHKNIQYF,TGCGCCAGCAGCCCCGGACACAAAAACATTCAGTACTTC
TRBV5-6,few,TRBD1,TRBJ1-6,CASSSGQGNSPLHF,TGTGCCAGCAGCTCAGGACAGGGTAATTCACCCCTCCACTTT
TRBV7-9,-,TRBD2,TRBJ2-2,CASSRGGGELFF,TGTGCCAGCAGTCGCGGGGGCGGGGAGCTGTTTTTT
TRBV4-1,-,TRBD1,TRBJ2-7,CASSRGQAYEQYF,TGCGCCAGCAGCCGAGGACAGGCGTACGAGCAGTACTTC
TRBV9,-,-,TRBJ2-2,CASSASLQDANTGELFF,TGTGCCAGCAGCGCAAGCCTACAGGATGCGAACACCGGGGAGCTGTTTTTT
TRBV7-9,-,TRBD1,TRBJ1-2,CASSSSNRDSGGPNYGYTF,TGTGCCAGCAGCTCAAGTAACCGGGACAGCGGAGGGCCAAACTATGGCTACACCTTC
TRBV18,few,-,TRBJ2-1,CASSPPARVDEQFF,TGTGCCAGCTCACCACCGGCGAGGGTCGATGAGCAGTTCTTC
TRBV4-1,-,TRBD1,TRBJ1-5,CASSQVSDRVGQPQHF,TGCGCCAGCAGCCAAGTTTCAGACAGGGTCGGTCAGCCCCAGCATTTT
TRBV1,-,-,TRBJ2-3,CTSSQDRPSGGTDTQYF,TGCACCAGCAGCCAAGATAGGCCTAGCGGGGGCACAGATACGCAGTATTTT
TRBV5-1,medium-sized,-,TRBJ1-4,CASPGTFNEKLFF,TGCGCCAGCCCCGGGACATTTAATGAAAAACTGTTTTTT
TRBV5-1,-,TRBD2,TRBJ2-1,CASSFEASGSSYNEQFF,TGCGCCAGCAGCTTTGAGGCTAGCGGGAGCTCCTACAATGAGCAGTTCTTC
TRBV27,-,TRBD1,TRBJ1-2,CASSSLGQVAYGYTF,TGTGCCAGCAGTTCGCTGGGACAGGTGGCCTATGGCTACACCTTC
TRBV7-9,few,-,TRBJ1-2,CASSLSDYGYTF,TGTGCCAGCAGCTTAAGCGACTATGGCTACACCTTC
TRBV7-9,-,-,TRBJ2-7,CASSLLYEQYF,TGTGCCAGCAGCCTACTCTACGAGCAGTACTTC
TRBV5-4,-,TRBD1,TRBJ2-7,CASSAGQGMYEQYF,TGTGCCAGCAGCGCGGGACAGGGTATGTACGAGCAGTACTTC
TRBV5-4,few,-,TRBJ2-7,CASSLDRAYEQYF,TGTGCCAGCAGCTTGGACAGGGCCTACGAGCAGTACTTC
TRBV4-3,-,-,TRBJ2-7,CASSQDTRGYEQYF,TGCGCCAGCAGCCAGGATACTAGGGGGTACGAGCAGTACTTC
TRBV6-1,once,-,TRBJ2-7,CASSENGGVDEQYF,TGTGCCAGCAGTGAAAACGGGGGAGTCGACGAGCAGTACTTC
TRBV5-8,-,TRBD1,TRBJ1-1,CAGITPRGPVEAFF,TGTGCCGGAATTACCCCCAGGGGGCCCGTGGAAGCTTTCTTT
TRBV9,large,-,TRBJ2-2,CASSVEYRDGELFF,TGTGCCAGCAGCGTAGAGTACCGGGACGGGGAGCTGTTTTTT
TRBV7-9,once,-,TRBJ2-3,CASSFPPEGTSTDTQYF,TGTGCCAGCAGCTTTCCGCCGGAGGGGACTAGCACAGATACGCAGTATTTT
TRBV13,-,-,TRBJ1-1,CASSLDHRMNTEAFF,TGTGCCAGCAGCTTAGACCACAGAATGAACACTGAAGCTTTCTTT
TRBV13,-,-,TRBJ2-7,CASSSRQSFRSYEQYF,TGTGCCAGCAGCTCCCGGCAGTCGTTCAGGTCCTACGAGCAGTACTTC
TRBV6-1,few,-,TRBJ2-7,CASTTGGDEQYF,TGTGCCAGCACTACAGGGGGGGACGAGCAGTACTTC
TRBV9,-,TRBD2,TRBJ2-7,CASSVALAGGAEQYF,TGTGCCAGCAGCGTAGCACTAGCGGGGGGGGCCGAGCAGTACTTC
TRBV27,-,TRBD2,TRBJ2-3,CASSLRLAGGTDTQYF,TGTGCCAGCAGTTTACGACTAGCGGGAGGCACAGATACGCAGTATTTT
TRBV4-3,-,TRBD2,TRBJ2-5,CASSQDAGGETQYF,TGCGCCAGCAGCCAAGACGCGGGGGGAGAGACCCAGTACTTC
TRBV7-9,few,TRBD1,TRBJ2-5,CASSQEDRVRETQYF,TGCGCCAGCAGCCAAGAAGACAGGGTGAGGGAGACCCAGTACTTC
TRBV5-6,-,-,TRBJ2-1,CASSLLVQNEQFF,TGTGCCAGCAGCTTGTTGGTACAGAATGAGCAGTTCTTC
TRBV4-3,-,TRBD1,TRBJ2-7,CASSQDQGARYEQYF,TGCGCCAGCAGCCAAGATCAGGGGGCGCGGTACGAGCAGTACTTC
TRBV6-5,-,TRBD1,TRBJ2-2,CASRSGTGDTGELFF,TGTGCCAGCAGATCCGGGACAGGGGACACCGGGGAGCTGTTTTTT
TRBV2,-,-,TRBJ1-1,CASNGGRGAFF,TGTGCCAGCAACGGCGGCCGAGGGGCTTTCTTT
TRBV10-3,-,-,TRBJ2-1,CAISESMGYRVNEQFF,TGTGCCATCAGTGAGTCCATGGGGTACAGGGTAAATGAGCAGTTCTTC
TRBV5-6,medium-sized,TRBD1,TRBJ1-2,CASSLLQGDYGYTF,TGTGCCAGCAGCTTGCTTCAGGGGGACTATGGCTACACCTTC
TRBV18,-,TRBD1,TRBJ1-1,CASSPQKGQGANEAFF,TGTGCCAGCTCACCCCAAAAGGGACAGGGGGCGAATGAAGCTTTCTTT
TRBV5-4,-,TRBD1,TRBJ2-7,CASSFRDRRFYEQYF,TGTGCCAGCAGCTTCCGGGACAGGCGTTTCTACGAGCAGTACTTC
TRBV16,few,-,TRBJ2-3,CASRPLGGNTQYF,TGTGCCAGCAGACCTTTAGGGGGAAATACGCAGTATTTT
TRBV2,once,TRBD1,TRBJ1-6,CASSETRQGDLYNSPLHF,TGTGCCAGCAGTGAAACAAGACAGGGCGATCTTTATAATTCACCCCTCCACTTT
TRBV7-9,-,-,TRBJ2-3,CASSFPRLVFNLDTQYF,TGTGCCAGCAGCTTTCCGAGACTAGTCTTCAACTTAGATACGCAGTATTTT